A selection of T cell receptor beta chains follows, all from one sample in a study of cytomegalovirus exposure and HLA in healthy donors. Profiling relied on immunoSEQ multiplex PCR, and the TCRdb table lists in-frame clones only, not all of them. Here the sample spans about 73,000 clones, around 75% being singletons. The sample consisted of PBMCs. These receptors were obtained from an older man in good health and CMV-seronegative. CDR3s include the opening cysteine and the closing phenylalanine or tryptophan. D genes are given only for firm matches. The size entry is marked missing in some rows and otherwise reads once, few, many or a size class.

d_gene	v_gene	j_gene	abundance	CDR3aa	CDR3nt
.	TRBV9	TRBJ2-7	.	CASSPGDAYEQYF	TGTGCCAGCAGCCCTGGAGACGCCTACGAGCAGTACTTC
TRBD2	TRBV6-1	TRBJ2-1	few	CASNAGGPQNEQFF	TGTGCCAGCAATGCGGGAGGGCCACAAAATGAGCAGTTCTTC
TRBD2	TRBV7-9	TRBJ2-5	.	CASSLAGSGRAGTQYF	TGTGCCAGCAGCTTAGCAGGCAGCGGGAGAGCTGGGACCCAGTACTTC
.	TRBV18	TRBJ1-5	few	CASSPPLTAGQPQHF	TGTGCCAGCTCACCACCTTTGACAGCAGGGCAGCCCCAGCATTTT
.	TRBV2	TRBJ2-3	few	CATIGGPIGMSTDTQYF	TGTGCCACCATAGGAGGGCCTATAGGTATGAGTACAGATACGCAGTATTTT
.	TRBV10-3	TRBJ2-3	.	CAISEQSGGTDTQYF	TGTGCCATCAGCGAACAAAGCGGTGGGACAGATACGCAGTATTTT
TRBD1	TRBV2	TRBJ2-5	.	CASKTGGGETQYF	TGTGCCAGCAAGACAGGGGGGGGAGAGACCCAGTACTTC
TRBD1	TRBV5-6	TRBJ2-2	.	CASSLRTGRHTGELFF	TGTGCCAGCAGCTTGCGGACAGGGCGCCACACCGGGGAGCTGTTTTTT
TRBD1	TRBV28	TRBJ1-5	.	CASRGGQVNQPQHF	TGTGCCAGCAGGGGGGGACAGGTCAATCAGCCCCAGCATTTT
.	TRBV7-9	TRBJ2-7	once	CASSLAVYEQYF	TGTGCCAGCAGCTTAGCCGTCTACGAGCAGTACTTC
TRBD1	TRBV6-5	TRBJ1-1	.	CASSYSVGQGREAFF	TGTGCCAGCAGTTACTCGGTGGGACAGGGACGTGAAGCTTTCTTT
.	TRBV4-1	TRBJ2-3	once	CASSPRRTSTDTQYF	TGCGCCAGCAGCCCCCGCCGGACTAGCACAGATACGCAGTATTTT